This TCR beta chain was documented in a study of T cell responses to AZD1222 COVID-19 vaccine. Study conclusions and caveats: Receipt of two AZD1222 doses was followed by a rise in Spike-specific TCR breadth and depth. Of spike-specific TCRs, nearly half reportedly target regions left unmutated in variants. Donors in the cohort were predominantly white British and more often female, and clonal diversity was possibly underestimated.

As concerns this clone: The antigen is not known.

Profiled with immunoSEQ multiplex PCR; TCRdb holds only in-frame clones, not every one. The sample holds 150,000 to 200,000 clones, around 89% seen once. Trimming removed 0 bases from V and 6 bases from J, with 6 bases in between. This CDR3 comprises 13 residues. Germline CDR1 LNHNV, CDR2 YYDKDF (reference sequence). This specimen consisted of peripheral blood, obtained on day 0 of AZD1222 vaccination. The origin of this receptor is an adult in good health. The chain combines TRBV15 with TRBJ1-5; D call uncertain. CDR3 sequence reads: CATSRDLSQPQHF. CDR3 coding DNA: TGTGCCACCAGCAGAGATCTAAGTCAGCCCCAGCATTTT.